Below, 9 T cell receptor beta chains from the same sample are listed, as sequenced in a study of OX40 agonist ivuxolimab in advanced cancers. Profiled with immunoSEQ multiplex PCR; TCRdb holds only in-frame clones, not every one. The repertoire has tens of thousands of clones, 89% of them found once; the top ten carry 0.8% to 1.2%. Source: CD4+ or CD8+ T cells sorted from blood, taken in a trial of the OX40 agonist ivuxolimab. The receptor set was obtained from an adult with an advanced solid tumor such as melanoma, head and neck, liver or kidney cancer.

The chain couples TRBV11-2 to TRBJ1-4, with a weak D call TRBD1 (5 bases). Per the germline V gene, CDR1 is SGHAT and CDR2 is FQNNGV. This CDR3 is 14 amino acids long. The V end was cut by 8 bases, the J end by 8 bases, with 18 bases between. The CDR3: CASATGQGGEKLFF. DNA for the CDR3: TGTGCCAGCGCAACGGGCCAGGGAGGGGAAAAACTGTTTTTT.

The chain carries TRBV2 and TRBJ2-3, with D perhaps matching TRBD1 or TRBD2 (5 bases each). Per germline, CDR1 SNHLY and CDR2 FYNNEI. Trimming cost V 6 bases and J 8 bases, with 15 bases left between them. This CDR3 is 13 amino acids long. CDR3 bases: TGTGCCAGCAGAGGGACGGGCCAGAGTACGCAGTATTTT. This translates into CASRGTGQSTQYF.

The chain carries TRBV28 and TRBJ1-2, with 9 positions matching TRBD1. The germline V gene has CDR1 MDHEN and CDR2 SYDVKM. This CDR3 has 16 amino acids. Trimming took 5 bases from V and 7 from J; bases not matched to a gene: 14. The CDR3 here is CASSAVGTGSKSGYTF. The CDR3 DNA follows: TGTGCCAGCAGTGCCGTGGGGACAGGGAGCAAGAGTGGCTACACCTTC.

The rearrangement links TRBV6-5 to TRBJ2-3, with D maybe TRBD1 (6 bases). The V gene lost 5 bases and the J gene lost 3 bases, with 12 bases spanning the gap. Germline values: CDR1 MNHEY, CDR2 SVGAGI. The CDR3 consists of 14 residues. CDR3 sequence: CASSTRQATDTQYF. In nucleotides, the CDR3 is TGTGCCAGCAGTACGAGACAGGCGACAGATACGCAGTATTTT.

CDR3 residues: CASSKQIRAGETYEQYF. CDR3 sequence (DNA): TGTGCCAGCAGCAAACAGATTCGAGCGGGGGAGACCTACGAGCAGTACTTC. This chain uses TRBV21-1 with TRBJ2-7; the table's D gene call, TRBD2, was not cross checked with the DNA. TRBV21-1 is recorded as a pseudogene. There are 17 residues in the CDR3.

The chain couples TRBV6-1 to TRBJ1-5; 7 bases map to TRBD1. The CDR3 runs 14 residues. The junction had 4 bases not matched to a gene; V was cut back by 6 bases and J by 2 bases. The germline V gene encodes CDR1 MNHNS and CDR2 SASEGT. This CDR3 is CASSYRGGNQPQHF. For the CDR3, the DNA is TGTGCCAGCAGCTACAGGGGCGGCAATCAGCCCCAGCATTTT.

The V call is TRBV10-2, the J call TRBJ2-1; 7 nucleotides align to TRBD1. Germline V gene lookup returns CDR1 WSHSY and CDR2 SAAADI. The length of the CDR3 is 10 residues. The J segment lost 10 bases and the V segment lost 6 bases, leaving 0 bases of the junction unmatched. CDR3 sequence reads: CASRDREQFF. CDR3 nucleotide sequence: TGCGCCAGCAGGGACAGGGAGCAGTTCTTC.

This chain joins TRBV30 and TRBJ1-1; 11 bases line up with TRBD1. CDR1 is GTSNPN, CDR2 SVGIG, per germline (reference sequence). The V gene end was trimmed by 5 bases and the J gene end by 4 bases; junction bases not matched to a gene: 3. The CDR3 contains 13 residues. CDR3 sequence (DNA): TGTGCCTGGGGCGGACAGGGGGCCACTGAAGCTTTCTTT. This gives the protein CAWGGQGATEAFF.

The chain recombines TRBV18 with TRBJ2-2, with D unresolved. Looked up from germline, CDR1 is KGHSH and CDR2 is LQKENI. The CDR3 consists of 16 residues. V lost 3 bases and J lost 1, with 12 bases in between. The CDR3: CASSPQQAWNTGELFF. CDR3 DNA: TGTGCCAGCTCACCGCAGCAGGCGTGGAACACCGGGGAGCTGTTTTTT.